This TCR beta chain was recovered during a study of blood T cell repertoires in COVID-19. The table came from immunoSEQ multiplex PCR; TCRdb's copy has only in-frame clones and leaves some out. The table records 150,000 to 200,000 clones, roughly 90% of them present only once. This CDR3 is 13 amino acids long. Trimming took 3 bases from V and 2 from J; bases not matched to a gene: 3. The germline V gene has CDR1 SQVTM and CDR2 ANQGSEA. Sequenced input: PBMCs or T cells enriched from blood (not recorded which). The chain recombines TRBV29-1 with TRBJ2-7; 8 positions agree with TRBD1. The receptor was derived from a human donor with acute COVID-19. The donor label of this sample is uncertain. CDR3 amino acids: CSVEVQGAYEQYF. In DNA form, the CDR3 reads TGCAGCGTTGAGGTACAGGGGGCCTACGAGCAGTACTTC.